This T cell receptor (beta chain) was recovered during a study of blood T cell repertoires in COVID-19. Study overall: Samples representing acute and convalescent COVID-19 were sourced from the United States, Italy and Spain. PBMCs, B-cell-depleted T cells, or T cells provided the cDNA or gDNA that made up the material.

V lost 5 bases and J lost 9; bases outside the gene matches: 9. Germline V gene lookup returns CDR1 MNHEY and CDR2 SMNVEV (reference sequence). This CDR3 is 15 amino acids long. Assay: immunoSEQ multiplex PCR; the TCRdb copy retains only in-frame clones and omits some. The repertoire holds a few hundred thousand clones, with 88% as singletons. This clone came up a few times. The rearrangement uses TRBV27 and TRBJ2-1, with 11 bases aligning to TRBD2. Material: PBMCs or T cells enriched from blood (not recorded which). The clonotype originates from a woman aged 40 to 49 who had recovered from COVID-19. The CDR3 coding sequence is TGTGCCAGCAGTGAACTGACTAGCGGGATGAGTGAGCAGTTCTTC. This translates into CASSELTSGMSEQFF.